This T cell receptor (beta chain) comes out of a study of T cells in Graves' hyperthyroidism and ophthalmopathy. Findings of the study overall: Ophthalmopathy could be told apart from stable hyperthyroidism with a 13 V-J model. Among thyroid clonotypes expanded above 0.001, most also appeared in blood.

The CDR3 contains 13 residues. The germline gives CDR1 SGHNT, CDR2 YENEEA. The V gene lost 1 base and the J gene lost 7 bases, with 10 bases spanning the gap. Patients with ophthalmopathy all had a Clinical Activity Score of at least 3, a NOSPECS grade of at least 4 and duration under 3 months. Each diagnosis drew on symptoms, thyroxine, TRAb, thyroid ultrasound and orbital computed tomography findings. Amplification of TCR beta CDR3 regions used RNA as the template. HTBI primers were used for first-round RT-PCR of the TCR CDR3. TCRdb re-derived calls from the multiplex PCR reads in MiXCR, one entry per CDR3 protein. The sample gives about 640,000 distinct CDR3 sequences, about 14% of which show up once; around 13% is in the top ten. This clonotype was found many times. Its antigen is unknown.

The chain has TRBV11-3 and TRBJ1-1; D remains ambiguous. This clonotype was obtained from a woman aged 45-60 years with Graves' ophthalmopathy. The sample taken for sequencing was blood. The CDR3 sequence is CASSLGTLSEAFF. CDR3 in DNA: TGTGCCAGCAGCTTAGGTACACTGAGTGAAGCTTTCTTT.